This TCR beta chain appears in the sequencing data of a study of response to subunit inactivated influenza vaccine. Study-level results: Authors suggested each seasonal influenza vaccination recruits few new T cells.

This clonotype occurred a few times. Its target is not known. TCRdb re-derived calls from the RT-PCR reads in MiXCR, one entry per CDR3 protein. The sample records approximately 230,000 distinct CDR3 sequences, 9.5% to 15% being singletons. The CDR3 loop spans 14 amino acids. CDR1 and CDR2 (germline): SGHAT, FQNNGV. Trimming took off 5 bases at V and 5 bases at J, with 15 bases between the two ends. The chain is built from TRBV11-2 and TRBJ2-5; D is perhaps TRBD1 (6 bases). Specimen: non-naive T cells sorted from PBMCs, collected 14 days before vaccination. This TCR derives from a man aged 50-60 years who received an inactivated influenza vaccine. The CDR3 region is CASSAIQGAETQYF. As DNA, the CDR3 is TGTGCCAGCAGCGCCATACAGGGAGCGGAGACCCAGTACTTC.